The 32 T cell receptor beta chains below all came from one sample that was sequenced in a study of cytomegalovirus exposure and HLA in healthy donors. The PCR employed 60 Vbeta primers together with 13 Jbeta primers. Assay used: immunoSEQ multiplex PCR; TCRdb lists only in-frame clones, some missing. The sample includes about 130,000 clones, around two thirds of them seen just once. The source material was PBMCs. These receptors were obtained from a man in his 60s in good health and CMV-seropositive.

J is TRBJ1-5 and V is TRBV2; TRBD1 aligns across 11 bases. After removal of 5 bases from V and 8 bases from J, the junction contained 5 bases not matched to a gene. The CDR3 is made up of 14 amino acids. Per the germline V gene, CDR1 is SNHLY and CDR2 is FYNNEI. The CDR3: CASSILGQGEPQHF. CDR3 DNA: TGTGCCAGCAGTATCTTGGGACAGGGGGAGCCCCAGCATTTT.

The gene calls are TRBV5-1 and TRBJ1-1; no definite D call. V lost 4 bases and J 1 base, leaving 20 bases between the germline ends. The germline gives CDR1 SGHRS, CDR2 YFSETQ. The CDR3 is made up of 17 amino acids. CDR3 region: CASSPFSSSRPNTEAFF. The CDR3 DNA reads as TGCGCCAGCAGCCCCTTTTCCTCTTCTAGGCCGAACACTGAAGCTTTCTTT.

The sample holds a few counts of this clone. This chain joins TRBV5-1 and TRBJ2-7; D perhaps matches TRBD1 (5 bases). The V gene's germline CDR1 is SGHRS and CDR2 YFSETQ. V was trimmed by 4 bases and J by 4 bases, leaving 12 bases between them. The CDR3 loop spans 13 amino acids. The CDR3 region is CASSADSYYEQYF. Written as DNA, the CDR3 is TGCGCCAGCAGCGCCGACAGTTATTACGAGCAGTACTTC.

This clone showed up just a few times. The V call is TRBV29-1, the J call TRBJ1-2; TRBD1 aligns across 7 bases. J lost 6 bases, V lost 4 bases, and 5 bases had no gene match. CDR3 length: 12 amino acids. The germline V gene has CDR1 SQVTM and CDR2 ANQGSEA. CDR3 sequence: CSVVEGADGYTF. The CDR3 region has the DNA TGCAGCGTTGTCGAGGGGGCGGATGGCTACACCTTC. Complete variable domain (other parts from reference TRBV29-1 and TRBJ1-2): SAVISQKPSRDICQRGTSLTIQCQVDSQVTMMFWYRQQPGQSLTLIATANQGSEATYESGFVIDKFPISRPNLTFSTLTVSNMSPEDSSIYLCSVVEGADGYTFGSGTRLTVV.

The chain has TRBV6-4 and TRBJ2-1; 13 positions agree with TRBD2. The CDR3 length is 15 residues. V lost 6 bases, J lost 9 bases, and 8 bases stayed unmatched. Germline CDR1 and CDR2: MRHNA and SNTAGT. The CDR3 DNA reads as TGTGCCAGCAGCATCATGGGACTAGCGGGGTCTGAGCAGTTCTTC. Translation gives CASSIMGLAGSEQFF.

CDR3 DNA: TGTGCCAGCAGCGTAGGGGACGACAGGTACGCGGAAAAACTGTTTTTT. This gives the protein CASSVGDDRYAEKLFF. This chain links TRBV9 with TRBJ1-4; tentatively, D is TRBD1 (6 bases). The CDR3 length is 16 residues. Germline V gene sequence: CDR1 SGDLS, CDR2 YYNGEE. V was trimmed by 0 bases and J by 8 bases, leaving 17 bases between them. The whole variable domain, filled in from reference TRBV9 and TRBJ1-4, reads DSGVTQTPKHLITATGQRVTLRCSPRSGDLSVYWYQQSLDQGLQFLIQYYNGEERAKGNILERFSAQQFPDLHSELNLSSLELGDSALYFCASSVGDDRYAEKLFFGSGTQLSVL.

The chain recombines TRBV7-8 with TRBJ2-7; 11 bases align to TRBD2. Germline V gene sequence: CDR1 SGHVS, CDR2 FQNEAQ. The CDR3 totals 14 residues. J lost 5 bases, V lost 6 bases, and 6 bases had no gene match. The CDR3 region has the DNA TGTGCCAGCAGAAAGGGACTAGCGGAAGACGAGCAGTACTTC. It yields the protein CASRKGLAEDEQYF.

The chain recombines TRBV5-1 with TRBJ1-1; TRBD1 matches at 12 bases. This CDR3 region has 18 residues. Germline V gene data show CDR1 as SGHRS and CDR2 as YFSETQ. V lost 4 bases, J lost 0 bases, and 10 bases stayed unmatched. The CDR3 region is CASSPLGGQGALNTEAFF. CDR3 bases: TGCGCCAGCAGCCCCCTGGGGGGACAGGGGGCCCTGAACACTGAAGCTTTCTTT.

The chain recombines TRBV27 with TRBJ2-1; D is possibly TRBD2 (5 bases). V was clipped by 3 bases and J by 9 bases, with 18 bases between them. This CDR3 spans 15 amino acids. Germline CDR1 is MNHEY and CDR2 is SMNVEV (reference sequence). The CDR3 region is CASSLGIAGPTEQFF. As DNA, the CDR3 is TGTGCCAGCAGTTTGGGAATTGCGGGTCCTACTGAGCAGTTCTTC.

V usage is TRBV15 and J usage is TRBJ2-7, with a weak D call TRBD1 (5 bases). The germline V gene has CDR1 LNHNV and CDR2 YYDKDF (reference sequence). CDR3 size: 11 residues. The V end was cut by 6 bases, the J end by 7 bases, with 10 bases between. The CDR3 sequence: CATRRGREQYF. Written as DNA, the CDR3 is TGTGCCACCAGAAGGGGCCGGGAGCAGTACTTC.

The rearrangement uses TRBV27 and TRBJ2-7, with 10 bases fitting TRBD1. Germline loops: CDR1 MNHEY, CDR2 SMNVEV (reference sequence). This CDR3 spans 8 amino acids. This chain's CDR3 is CARGQGFV. The DNA of the CDR3 is TGTGCCAGGGGACAGGGGTTTGTC.

This chain uses TRBV13 with TRBJ1-5; tentative D call: TRBD1 (6 bases). Looked up from germline, CDR1 is PRHDT and CDR2 is FYEKMQ (reference sequence). Deletions cut 2 bases from V and 4 bases from J, with 12 bases between. The CDR3 spans 15 residues. CDR3 residues: CASSLRGTGNQPQHF. The CDR3 DNA is TGTGCCAGCAGCTTAAGGGGGACCGGTAATCAGCCCCAGCATTTT.

The chain couples TRBV7-8 to TRBJ1-3; tentatively, D is TRBD1 (6 bases). This CDR3 spans 17 amino acids. CDR1 is SGHVS, CDR2 FQNEAQ, per germline. Deletions cut 4 bases from V and 2 bases from J, with 18 bases between. The CDR3 bases are TGTGCCAGCAGCTCACAGCGACGACAGGTGGCTGGAAACACCATATATTTT. This codes for CASSSQRRQVAGNTIYF.

This rearrangement joins TRBV29-1 to TRBJ1-1; D unresolved. Trimming removed 7 bases at V and 3 bases at J, with 15 bases between. There are 13 residues in the CDR3. Germline loops: CDR1 SQVTM, CDR2 ANQGSEA. The CDR3 is CSGGLNRDTEAFF. The CDR3, as DNA: TGCAGCGGTGGGCTCAATAGAGACACTGAAGCTTTCTTT.

This chain joins TRBV18 and TRBJ1-2; the D gene is possibly TRBD1 (5 bases). CDR1 is KGHSH and CDR2 is LQKENI in the germline V gene. The CDR3 covers 13 residues. V was clipped by 3 bases and J by 6 bases, with 11 bases between them. This CDR3 is CASSPRGIDGYTF. The DNA for the CDR3 is TGTGCCAGCTCACCCCGGGGGATCGATGGCTACACCTTC.

The chain employs TRBV30 and TRBJ1-2; D may be TRBD1 (6 bases). V lost 4 bases, J lost 11 bases, and 14 bases lay in between. CDR1 is GTSNPN and CDR2 is SVGIG in the germline V gene (reference sequence). The CDR3 contains 11 residues. CDR3 amino acids: CAWTLDSWYTF. The CDR3 DNA reads TGTGCCTGGACCTTGGACAGCTGGTACACCTTC.

V and J are TRBV5-1 and TRBJ2-7; D ambiguous. The CDR3 is made up of 14 amino acids. The V end lost 6 bases, the J end lost 1 base, and 14 bases lay between the germline ends. CDR1 SGHRS and CDR2 YFSETQ come from the germline V gene. CDR3 bases: TGCGCCAGCAAACTATCGACTCAGTCCTACGAGCAGTACTTC. Its translation: CASKLSTQSYEQYF.

The chain links TRBV5-1 to TRBJ2-7, with 10 bases that match TRBD2. The CDR3 loop spans 13 amino acids. With 0 bases clipped from V and 7 bases from J, the junction kept 1 base outside the gene matches. Germline V gene sequence: CDR1 SGHRS, CDR2 YFSETQ. CDR3 sequence (DNA): TGCGCCAGCAGCTTGGCTAGCGGGGGAGAGCAGTACTTC. Translation gives CASSLASGGEQYF.

This chain uses TRBV6-1 with TRBJ2-1, with a weak D call TRBD2 (6 bases). Germline values: CDR1 MNHNS, CDR2 SASEGT. V lost 2 bases to trimming and J lost 8 bases, with 19 bases between them. CDR3 length: 16 amino acids. For the CDR3, the DNA is TGTGCCAGCAGTGAAAGGTTCGGGACTGAAAAGGATGAGCAGTTCTTC. Amino acid sequence: CASSERFGTEKDEQFF.

V and J are TRBV7-3 and TRBJ2-2; 8 nucleotides match TRBD2. V shed 0 bases, J shed 6 bases, and the junction held 6 bases outside the gene matches. Germline-derived CDR1 and CDR2 are SGHTA and FQGTGA. The CDR3 has 16 residues. The CDR3 loop is CASSLTGRGGAGELFF. The CDR3 DNA is TGTGCCAGCAGCTTAACGGGCCGGGGGGGCGCCGGGGAGCTGTTTTTT. The entire variable domain, with the rest obtained from reference TRBV7-3 and TRBJ2-2, is as follows: GAGVSQTPSNKVTEKGKYVELRCDPISGHTALYWYRQSLGQGPEFLIYFQGTGAADDSGLPNDRFFAVRPEGSVSTLKIQRTERGDSAVYLCASSLTGRGGAGELFFGEGSRLTVL.

This clone showed up just once. The chain recombines TRBV19 with TRBJ1-2; TRBD1 matches 7 bases. The germline CDR1 and CDR2 sequences are LNHDA and SQIVND (reference sequence). This CDR3 is 13 amino acids long. With 6 bases clipped from V and 6 bases from J, the junction kept 7 bases outside the gene matches. The CDR3 nucleotides are TGTGCCAGTAGCAAACCTGGACAGGATGGCTACACCTTC. Residues: CASSKPGQDGYTF.

The chain has TRBV7-2 and TRBJ1-1; 7 bases match TRBD1. Germline-derived CDR1 and CDR2 are SGHTA and FQGNSA. CDR3 size: 15 residues. Trimming removed 7 bases from V and 0 bases from J; junction bases left unmatched: 8. The CDR3 nucleotides read TGTGCCAGCACCCGAGACAGGGCCATGAACACTGAAGCTTTCTTT. Amino acids: CASTRDRAMNTEAFF. The entire variable domain, with the rest obtained from reference TRBV7-2 and TRBJ1-1, is as follows: GAGVSQSPSNKVTEKGKDVELRCDPISGHTALYWYRQSLGQGLEFLIYFQGNSAPDKSGLPSDRFSAERTGGSVSTLTIQRTQQEDSAVYLCASTRDRAMNTEAFFGQGTRLTVV.

The chain employs TRBV11-2 and TRBJ1-2; D uncertain. CDR1 is SGHAT, CDR2 FQNNGV, per germline. With 5 bases removed from V and 3 bases from J, the gap between germline ends came to 13 bases. The CDR3 is 14 amino acids. The CDR3 is CASSTAGGYYGYTF. The CDR3 DNA is TGTGCCAGCAGCACCGCCGGAGGGTACTATGGCTACACCTTC.

The gene calls are TRBV5-1 and TRBJ2-2; 12 bases map to TRBD1. This CDR3 contains 17 residues. Germline CDR1 and CDR2: SGHRS and YFSETQ. The V segment lost 0 bases and the J segment 4 bases; nucleotides outside the gene matches: 4. The CDR3 nucleotides are TGCGCCAGCAGCTTGGGGGGACAGGGGGCCTCCACCGGGGAGCTGTTTTTT. Protein product: CASSLGGQGASTGELFF.

The chain employs TRBV19 and TRBJ1-5; 8 bases map to TRBD1. Germline V gene data show CDR1 as LNHDA and CDR2 as SQIVND (reference sequence). There are 14 residues in the CDR3. V was pared by 5 bases and J by 7 bases, with 7 bases of the junction left unmatched. Here the CDR3 DNA reads TGTGCCAGTAGTTCCCGGGACAGGTGGCAGCCCCAGCATTTT. Translating it yields CASSSRDRWQPQHF.

This clone was detected once. This chain connects TRBV5-1 to TRBJ2-5; D is unresolved. The germline V gene encodes CDR1 SGHRS and CDR2 YFSETQ. Trimming removed 1 base at V and 7 bases at J, with 11 bases between. The CDR3 has 13 residues. This CDR3 is CASSLLLRGTQYF. The CDR3 coding sequence is TGCGCCAGCAGCTTGCTCCTAAGAGGGACCCAGTACTTC.

This chain connects TRBV29-1 to TRBJ2-1; no firm D call. Germline V gene sequence: CDR1 SQVTM, CDR2 ANQGSEA. The length of the CDR3 is 12 residues. Trimming took off 2 bases at V and 5 bases at J, with 7 bases between the two ends. The CDR3 protein is CSVEQFDNEQFF. In DNA, the CDR3 is TGCAGCGTTGAACAGTTCGACAATGAGCAGTTCTTC.

This clone was picked up a small number of times. The V call is TRBV2, the J call TRBJ1-4; 10 nucleotides match TRBD1. Germline V lookup: CDR1 SNHLY, CDR2 FYNNEI. V shed 4 bases, J shed 10 bases, and the junction held 0 bases outside the gene matches. This CDR3 has 12 residues. The CDR3: CASSGDRGKLFF. DNA of the CDR3: TGTGCCAGCAGTGGGGACAGGGGAAAACTGTTTTTT. The full variable domain, its missing parts supplied by reference TRBV2 and TRBJ1-4, is EPEVTQTPSHQVTQMGQEVILRCVPISNHLYFYWYRQILGQKVEFLVSFYNNEISEKSEIFDDQFSVERPDGSNFTLKIRSTKLEDSAMYFCASSGDRGKLFFGSGTQLSVL.

This clone was picked up one time. V usage is TRBV7-8 and J usage is TRBJ2-7, with 8 nucleotides matching TRBD1. The CDR3 is 16 residues long. Germline V gene lookup returns CDR1 SGHVS and CDR2 FQNEAQ. The V segment lost 4 bases and the J segment 4 bases; nucleotides outside the gene matches: 12. Here the CDR3 DNA reads TGTGCCAGCAGCTCTGGAAGGACAGGGAAGTATTACGAGCAGTACTTC. This gives the protein CASSSGRTGKYYEQYF.

This sequence joins TRBV5-1 and TRBJ2-5; D might be TRBD2 (6 bases). V gave up 4 bases and J gave up 5 bases, with 12 bases separating them. The CDR3 loop spans 13 amino acids. CDR1 and CDR2 (germline): SGHRS, YFSETQ. Here the CDR3 DNA reads TGCGCCAGCAGCCCCAACAGCGGGGAGACCCAGTACTTC. Translated: CASSPNSGETQYF.

By its share, this clone is medium-sized. This chain joins TRBV28 and TRBJ1-2; D is unclear. The CDR3 is 11 amino acids. Trimming pared 4 bases from V and 8 bases from J, leaving 8 bases between. Germline CDR1 is MDHEN and CDR2 is SYDVKM. As DNA, the CDR3 is TGTGCCAGCAGTTGGGAGAAAGGCTACACCTTC. Residues: CASSWEKGYTF.

This clone was observed a few times. V usage is TRBV7-2 and J usage is TRBJ2-7, with D perhaps TRBD2 (5 bases). The germline V gene encodes CDR1 SGHTA and CDR2 FQGNSA. The V and J ends lost 1 base and 1 base respectively, with 8 bases between them. The CDR3 runs 14 residues. The CDR3 loop reads CASSLEAGSYEQYF. Written as DNA, the CDR3 is TGTGCCAGCAGCTTAGAGGCGGGTTCCTACGAGCAGTACTTC. Supplemented by reference TRBV7-2 and TRBJ2-7, the full variable domain reads GAGVSQSPSNKVTEKGKDVELRCDPISGHTALYWYRQSLGQGLEFLIYFQGNSAPDKSGLPSDRFSAERTGGSVSTLTIQRTQQEDSAVYLCASSLEAGSYEQYFGPGTRLTVT.